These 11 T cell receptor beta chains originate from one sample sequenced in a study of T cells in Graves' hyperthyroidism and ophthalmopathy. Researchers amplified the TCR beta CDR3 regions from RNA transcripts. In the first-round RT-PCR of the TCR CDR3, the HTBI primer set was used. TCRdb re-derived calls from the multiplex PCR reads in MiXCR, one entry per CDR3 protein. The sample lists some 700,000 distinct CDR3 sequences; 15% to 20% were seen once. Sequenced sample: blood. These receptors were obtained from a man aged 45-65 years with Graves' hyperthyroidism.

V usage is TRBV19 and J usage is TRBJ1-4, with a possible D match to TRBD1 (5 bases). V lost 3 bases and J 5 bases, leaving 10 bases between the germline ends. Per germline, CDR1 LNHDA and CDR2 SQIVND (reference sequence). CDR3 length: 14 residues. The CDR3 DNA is TGTGCCAGTAGTATCGGGGCTTCGAATGAAAAACTGTTTTTT. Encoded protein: CASSIGASNEKLFF.

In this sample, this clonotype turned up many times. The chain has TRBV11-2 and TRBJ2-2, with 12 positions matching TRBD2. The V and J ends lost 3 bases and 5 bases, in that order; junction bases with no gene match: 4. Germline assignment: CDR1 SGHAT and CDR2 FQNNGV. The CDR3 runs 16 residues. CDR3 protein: CASSFGLAGKTGELFF. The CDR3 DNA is TGTGCCAGCAGCTTTGGACTAGCGGGAAAAACCGGGGAGCTGTTTTTT.

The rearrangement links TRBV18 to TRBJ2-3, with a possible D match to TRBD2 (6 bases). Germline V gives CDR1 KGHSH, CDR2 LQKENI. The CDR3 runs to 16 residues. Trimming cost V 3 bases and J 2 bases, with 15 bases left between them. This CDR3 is CASSPRGSADTDTQYF. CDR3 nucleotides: TGTGCCAGCTCACCTCGGGGGTCGGCAGACACAGATACGCAGTATTTT.

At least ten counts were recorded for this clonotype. In nucleotides, the CDR3 is TGTGCCAGCAGTTACTCGAGCCTCGTCGCGGGCTACACCTTC. This gives the protein CASSYSSLVAGYTF. V usage is TRBV6-2 or TRBV6-3 and J usage is TRBJ1-2; D unclear. Germline V gene sequence: CDR1 MNHEY, CDR2 SVGEGT. Trimming removed 0 bases at V and 8 bases at J, with 13 bases between. The CDR3 has 14 residues.

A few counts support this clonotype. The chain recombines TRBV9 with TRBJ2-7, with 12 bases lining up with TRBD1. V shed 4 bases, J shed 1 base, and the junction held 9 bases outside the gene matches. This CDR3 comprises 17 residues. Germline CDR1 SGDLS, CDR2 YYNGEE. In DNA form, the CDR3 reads TGTGCCAGCAGCCCTCCGCCGGGACAGGGGGCTTCCTACGAGCAGTACTTC. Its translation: CASSPPPGQGASYEQYF.

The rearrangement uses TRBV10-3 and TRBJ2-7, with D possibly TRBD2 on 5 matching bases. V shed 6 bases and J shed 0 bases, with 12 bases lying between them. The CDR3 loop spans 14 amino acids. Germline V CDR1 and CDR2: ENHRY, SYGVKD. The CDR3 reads CAIRQRPDSYEQYF. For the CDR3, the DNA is TGTGCCATCAGACAGCGGCCAGACTCCTACGAGCAGTACTTC.

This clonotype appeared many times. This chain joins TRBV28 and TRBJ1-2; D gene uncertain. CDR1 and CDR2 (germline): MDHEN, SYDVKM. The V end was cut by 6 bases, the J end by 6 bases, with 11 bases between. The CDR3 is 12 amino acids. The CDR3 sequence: CASSVQRNGYTF. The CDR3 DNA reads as TGTGCCAGCAGCGTTCAGAGGAATGGCTACACCTTC.

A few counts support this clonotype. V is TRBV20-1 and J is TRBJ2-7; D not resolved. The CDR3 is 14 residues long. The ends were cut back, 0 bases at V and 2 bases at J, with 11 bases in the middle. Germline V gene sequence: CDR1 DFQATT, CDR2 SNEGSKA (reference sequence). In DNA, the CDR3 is TGCAGTGCTAGAGAAATAACTGGTACCTACGAGCAGTACTTC. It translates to CSAREITGTYEQYF.

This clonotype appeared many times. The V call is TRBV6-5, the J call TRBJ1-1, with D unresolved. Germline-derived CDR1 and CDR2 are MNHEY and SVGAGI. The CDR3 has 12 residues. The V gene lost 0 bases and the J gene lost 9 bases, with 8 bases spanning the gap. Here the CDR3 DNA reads TGTGCCAGCAGTTACTCGGGAGGGAAAGCTTTCTTT. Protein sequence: CASSYSGGKAFF.

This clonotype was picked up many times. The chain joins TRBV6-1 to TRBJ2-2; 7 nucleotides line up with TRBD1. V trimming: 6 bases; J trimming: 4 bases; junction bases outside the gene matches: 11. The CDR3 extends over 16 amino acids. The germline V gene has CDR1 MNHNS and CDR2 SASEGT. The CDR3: CASSYGTEFPTGELFF. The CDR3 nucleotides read TGTGCCAGCAGCTACGGGACAGAGTTTCCCACCGGGGAGCTGTTTTTT.

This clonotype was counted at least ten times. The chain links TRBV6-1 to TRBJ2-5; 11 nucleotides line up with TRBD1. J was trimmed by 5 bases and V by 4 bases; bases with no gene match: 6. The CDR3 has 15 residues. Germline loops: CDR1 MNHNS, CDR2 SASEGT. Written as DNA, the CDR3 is TGTGCCAGCAGTGCGGGACAGGGGGTGAGGGAGACCCAGTACTTC. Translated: CASSAGQGVRETQYF.